This entry lists 8 T cell receptor beta chains sequenced from one sample in a study of molecular identifiers for immune sequencing clone quantification. MiXCR was run by TCRdb on the PCR reads, yielding one entry per CDR3 protein. The sample holds roughly 93,000 distinct CDR3 sequences, around 25% seen once. The sample was naive CD8+ T cells from blood, with Jurkat cell RNA spiked in. Documented subset: FACS-sorted CD8+CD4-CCR7+CD45RA+ naive T cells. The source of these receptors is a human donor in good health. Some libraries in this study had Jurkat cell RNA spiked in.

This clonotype was seen repeatedly, ten times or more. The chain employs TRBV11-2 and TRBJ2-3; D possibly uses TRBD1 or TRBD2 (5 bases each). The V gene's germline CDR1 is SGHAT and CDR2 FQNNGV. V lost 3 bases, J lost 6 bases, and 7 bases lay in between. The CDR3 extends over 12 amino acids. The CDR3 loop is CASSLGDDTQYF. The CDR3 region has the DNA TGTGCCAGCAGCTTGGGGGACGATACGCAGTATTTT.

This clonotype was counted only a few times. The V and J genes are TRBV11-3 and TRBJ2-3; a possible D gene is TRBD1 (6 bases). The length of the CDR3 is 17 residues. Germline V lookup: CDR1 SGHNT, CDR2 YENEEA. V was trimmed by 3 bases and J by 5 bases, leaving 21 bases between them. The CDR3 sequence: CASSFRAEGQGIDTQYF. DNA of the CDR3: TGTGCCAGCAGCTTCCGGGCCGAGGGGCAGGGGATAGATACGCAGTATTTT.

CDR3 sequence: CASSQQGALRAQETQYF. In nucleotides, the CDR3 is TGTGCCAGCAGCCAACAGGGTGCCCTCCGGGCCCAAGAGACCCAGTACTTC. V gene TRBV13 combines with J gene TRBJ2-5; possible D gene TRBD1, 6 bases. V gave up 5 bases and J gave up 1 base, with 20 bases separating them. There are 17 residues in the CDR3. From germline, CDR1 is PRHDT and CDR2 FYEKMQ (reference sequence).

The chain links TRBV4-3 to TRBJ2-5; D unclear. This CDR3 contains 14 residues. V lost 4 bases, J lost 5 bases, and 14 bases lay in between. Germline CDR1 is LGHNA and CDR2 is YSLEER. The DNA of the CDR3 is TGCGCCAGCAGCCCCGGCCTAACGGGTGAGACCCAGTACTTC. Its translation: CASSPGLTGETQYF.

This sequence joins TRBV21-1 and TRBJ1-5; the table names TRBD1, a call not compared with the DNA. TRBV21-1 is a recognized pseudogene. This CDR3 is built from 17 residues. The CDR3 here is CASSMEGGKPSNQPQHF. Written as DNA, the CDR3 is TGTGCCAGCAGCATGGAAGGGGGAAAACCAAGCAATCAGCCCCAGCATTTT.

This clonotype was seen many times. CDR3 in amino acids: CASSNTFAGSTYEQYF. DNA for the CDR3: TGTGCCAGCAGTAACACCTTTGCCGGGAGCACCTACGAGCAGTACTTC. This rearrangement joins TRBV6-5 to TRBJ2-7; possibly TRBD2 for D (6 bases). Germline lookup yields CDR1 MNHEY and CDR2 SVGAGI. Between the trimmed V and J ends, which lost 5 bases and 2 bases, there was a span of 19 bases. CDR3 length: 16 amino acids.

This chain uses TRBV7-9 with TRBJ1-1; D is uncertain. The CDR3 runs to 15 residues. Germline loops: CDR1 SEHNR, CDR2 FQNEAQ (reference sequence). V dropped 2 bases and J dropped 5 bases, with 15 bases sitting between them. The CDR3 DNA reads as TGTGCCAGCAGCTTAATGTACACCCTGAGTACTGAAGCTTTCTTT. This encodes CASSLMYTLSTEAFF.

This clonotype appeared a few times. The V call is TRBV7-6, the J call TRBJ2-3; 9 bases agree with TRBD2. This CDR3 contains 19 residues. V lost 0 bases, J lost 0 bases, and 10 bases stayed unmatched. The V gene's germline CDR1 is SGHVS and CDR2 FNYEAQ. The CDR3 reads CASSLASYLAGFSTDTQYF. CDR3 nucleotides: TGTGCCAGCAGCTTAGCATCATATCTAGCGGGATTTAGCACAGATACGCAGTATTTT.